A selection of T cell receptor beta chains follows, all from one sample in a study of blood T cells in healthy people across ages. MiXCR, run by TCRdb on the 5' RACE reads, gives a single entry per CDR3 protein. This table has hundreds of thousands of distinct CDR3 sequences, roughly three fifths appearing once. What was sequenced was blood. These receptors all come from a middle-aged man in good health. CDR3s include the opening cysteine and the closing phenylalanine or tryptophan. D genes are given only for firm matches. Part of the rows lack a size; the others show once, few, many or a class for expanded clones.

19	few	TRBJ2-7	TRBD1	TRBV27	TGTGCCAGCAGTTCCCCTGCACCCAAAGAAAAGACAGGGATAGGCGAGCAGTACTTC	CASSSPAPKEKTGIGEQYF
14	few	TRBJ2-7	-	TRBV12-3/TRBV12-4	TGTGCCAGCAGTTTTGGCAGGGTAAACTACGAGCAGTACTTC	CASSFGRVNYEQYF
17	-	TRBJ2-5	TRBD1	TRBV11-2	TGTGCCAGCAGCTTAGGAGTCATGGGACAGGGAAAAGAGACCCAGTACTTC	CASSLGVMGQGKETQYF
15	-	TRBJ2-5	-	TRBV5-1	TGCGCCAGCAGCCGGGCAAACCGGGAACAAGAGACCCAGTACTTC	CASSRANREQETQYF
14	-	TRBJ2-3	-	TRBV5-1	TGCGCCAGCAGCTTGGAGCGGGTTACAGATACGCAGTATTTT	CASSLERVTDTQYF
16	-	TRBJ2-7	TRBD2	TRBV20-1	TGCAGTGCTCCCGGGGCGTGGACTAGCGGGCCCGACGAGCAGTACTTC	CSAPGAWTSGPDEQYF
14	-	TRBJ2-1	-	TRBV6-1	TGTGCCAGCAGTGTTCTCCCAGGAGGCAATGAGCAGTTCTTC	CASSVLPGGNEQFF
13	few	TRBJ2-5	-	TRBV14	TGTGCCAGCAGCCAAGAGATTCCAGAGACCCAGTACTTC	CASSQEIPETQYF
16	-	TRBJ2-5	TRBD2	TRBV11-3	TGTGCCAGCAGCAAAGGCGGACTAGCGGGTCAAGAGACCCAGTACTTC	CASSKGGLAGQETQYF
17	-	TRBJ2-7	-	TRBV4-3	TGCGCCAGCAGCCAAGGCGCCGGGGGGCGTAGCTCCTACGAGCAGTACTTC	CASSQGAGGRSSYEQYF
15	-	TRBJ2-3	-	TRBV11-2	TGTGCCAGCAGCCGAATGTTCGGAGGCACAGATACGCAGTATTTT	CASSRMFGGTDTQYF
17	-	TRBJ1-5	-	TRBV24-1	TGTGCCACCAGTGATTCAGGGACCCTAGAGGGCAATCAGCCCCAGCATTTT	CATSDSGTLEGNQPQHF
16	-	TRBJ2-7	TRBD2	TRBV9	TGTGCCAGCAGCGTAGGCTCCACCGGGACTAGCGTTGAGCAGTACTTC	CASSVGSTGTSVEQYF
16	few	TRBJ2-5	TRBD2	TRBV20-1	TGCAGTGCTCACAAACCCAGCGGGAGAAGGCAAGAGACCCAGTACTTC	CSAHKPSGRRQETQYF
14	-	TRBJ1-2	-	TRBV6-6	TGTGCCAGCAGTTACTCTCAAAGGATGCGCGACTACACCTTC	CASSYSQRMRDYTF
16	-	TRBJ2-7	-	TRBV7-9	TGTGCCAGCAGCTTAGCGGTCGGGAGCTCCCTCTACGAGCAGTACTTC	CASSLAVGSSLYEQYF
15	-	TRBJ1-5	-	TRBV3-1	TGTGCCAGCAGCCAAGATAGGGGTGGCAATCAGCCCCAGCATTTT	CASSQDRGGNQPQHF
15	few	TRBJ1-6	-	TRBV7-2	TGTGCCAGCAAGCGGACCGGGACCGATAATTCACCCCTCCACTTT	CASKRTGTDNSPLHF
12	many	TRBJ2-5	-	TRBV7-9	TGTGCCAGCAGCTTAGTAGAAGAGACCCAGTACTTC	CASSLVEETQYF
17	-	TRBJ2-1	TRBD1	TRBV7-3	TGTGCCAGCAGCTTACGTCCGGGACAGGGTGGCGACAATGAGCAGTTCTTC	CASSLRPGQGGDNEQFF